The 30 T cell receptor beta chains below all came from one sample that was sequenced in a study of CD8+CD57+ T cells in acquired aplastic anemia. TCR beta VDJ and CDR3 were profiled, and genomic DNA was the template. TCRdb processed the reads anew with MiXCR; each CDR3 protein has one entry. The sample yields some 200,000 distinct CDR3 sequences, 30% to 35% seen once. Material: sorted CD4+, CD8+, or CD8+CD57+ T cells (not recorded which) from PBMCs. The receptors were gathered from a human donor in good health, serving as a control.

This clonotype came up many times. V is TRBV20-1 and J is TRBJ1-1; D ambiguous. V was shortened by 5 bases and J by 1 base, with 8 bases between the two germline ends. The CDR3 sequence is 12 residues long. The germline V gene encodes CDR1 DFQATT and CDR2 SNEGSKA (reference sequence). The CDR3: CSAFDPNTEAFF. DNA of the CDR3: TGCAGTGCTTTTGACCCGAACACTGAAGCTTTCTTT.

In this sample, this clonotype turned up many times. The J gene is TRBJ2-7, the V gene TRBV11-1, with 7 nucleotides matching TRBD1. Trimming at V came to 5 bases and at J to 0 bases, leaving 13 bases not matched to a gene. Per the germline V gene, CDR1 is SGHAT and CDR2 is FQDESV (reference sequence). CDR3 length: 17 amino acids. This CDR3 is CASSRSSRDSVSYEQYF. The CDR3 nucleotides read TGTGCCAGCAGCCGCTCGTCCCGGGACAGTGTCTCCTACGAGCAGTACTTC.

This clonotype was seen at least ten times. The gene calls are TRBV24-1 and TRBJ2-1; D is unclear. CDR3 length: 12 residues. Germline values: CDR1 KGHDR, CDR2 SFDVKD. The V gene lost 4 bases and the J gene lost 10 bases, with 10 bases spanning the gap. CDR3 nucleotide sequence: TGTGCCACCAGTGAGGGGTTACGGGAGCAGTTCTTC. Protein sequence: CATSEGLREQFF.

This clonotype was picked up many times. The CDR3 DNA is TGTGCCAGCAGCTTTTACCGACAGGAGATCTACTACGAGCAGTACTTC. Protein product: CASSFYRQEIYYEQYF. V gene TRBV7-2 combines with J gene TRBJ2-7; D is possibly TRBD1 (6 bases). Germline CDR1 and CDR2: SGHTA and FQGNSA. The CDR3 runs to 16 residues. Trimming pared 3 bases from V and 3 bases from J, leaving 18 bases between.

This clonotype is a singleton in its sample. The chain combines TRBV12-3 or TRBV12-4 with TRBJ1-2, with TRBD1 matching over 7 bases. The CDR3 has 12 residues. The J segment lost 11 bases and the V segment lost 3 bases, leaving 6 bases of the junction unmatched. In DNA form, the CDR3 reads TGTGCCAGCAGTTTCGGACAGGCCGTTTACACCTTC. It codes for CASSFGQAVYTF.

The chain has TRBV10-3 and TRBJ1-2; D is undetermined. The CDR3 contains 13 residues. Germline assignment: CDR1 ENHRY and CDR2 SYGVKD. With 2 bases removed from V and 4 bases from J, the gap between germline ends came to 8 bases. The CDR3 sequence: CAISEVQSYGYTF. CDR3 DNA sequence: TGTGCCATCAGTGAGGTACAGAGCTATGGCTACACCTTC.

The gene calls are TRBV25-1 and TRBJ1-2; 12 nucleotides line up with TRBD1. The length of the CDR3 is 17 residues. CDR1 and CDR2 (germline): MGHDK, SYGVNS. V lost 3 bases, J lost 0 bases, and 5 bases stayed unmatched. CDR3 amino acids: CASSDPGTGGANYGYTF. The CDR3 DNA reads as TGTGCCAGCAGTGACCCGGGGACAGGGGGCGCTAACTATGGCTACACCTTC.

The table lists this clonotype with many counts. In DNA, the CDR3 is TGTGCCAGCAGTCGGGGACAGGGCCATAGCAATCAGCCCCAGCATTTT. This encodes CASSRGQGHSNQPQHF. The chain has TRBV28 and TRBJ1-5; 9 bases map to TRBD1. The CDR3 is 16 residues long. CDR1 is MDHEN, CDR2 SYDVKM, per germline. The J segment lost 0 bases and the V segment lost 5 bases, leaving 5 bases of the junction unmatched.

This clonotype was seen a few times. The CDR3 region has the DNA TGTGCTAGTGGTTTGGTACTGGGGAGGACTGGGCCTGGAAACACCATATATTTT. Protein sequence: CASGLVLGRTGPGNTIYF. The chain employs TRBV12-5 and TRBJ1-3; D is undetermined. This CDR3 is built from 18 residues. In germline, CDR1 is LGHNT, CDR2 FRNRAP. Trimming stripped 0 bases from V and 2 bases from J, with 17 bases between.

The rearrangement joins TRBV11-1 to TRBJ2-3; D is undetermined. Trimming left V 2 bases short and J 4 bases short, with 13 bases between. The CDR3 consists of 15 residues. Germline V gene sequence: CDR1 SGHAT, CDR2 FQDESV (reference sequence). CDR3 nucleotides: TGTGCCAGCAGCTTAAACCCACGGGTCTCAGATACGCAGTATTTT. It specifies CASSLNPRVSDTQYF.

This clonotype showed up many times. CDR3 amino acids: CASRQGFSNEQYF. DNA for the CDR3: TGTGCCAGCAGACAGGGTTTTTCCAACGAGCAGTACTTC. The chain has TRBV6-6 and TRBJ2-7; tentatively, D is TRBD1 (6 bases). The germline V and J ends were trimmed by 6 bases and 5 bases, with 14 bases remaining between them. The CDR3 has 13 amino acids. Germline loops: CDR1 MNHNY, CDR2 SVGAGI (reference sequence).

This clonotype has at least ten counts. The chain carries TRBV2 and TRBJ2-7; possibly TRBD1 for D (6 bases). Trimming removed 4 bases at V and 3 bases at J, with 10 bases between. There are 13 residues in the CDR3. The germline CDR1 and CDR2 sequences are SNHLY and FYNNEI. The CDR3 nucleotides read TGTGCCAGCAGTGCACAGGGCAGCTACGAGCAGTACTTC. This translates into CASSAQGSYEQYF.

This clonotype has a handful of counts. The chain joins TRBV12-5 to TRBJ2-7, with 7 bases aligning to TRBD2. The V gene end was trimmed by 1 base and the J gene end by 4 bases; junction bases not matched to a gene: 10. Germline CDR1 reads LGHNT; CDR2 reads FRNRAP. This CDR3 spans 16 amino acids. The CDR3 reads CASGLDRSAGVYEQYF. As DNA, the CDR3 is TGTGCTAGTGGTTTGGATAGAAGCGCGGGGGTATACGAGCAGTACTTC.

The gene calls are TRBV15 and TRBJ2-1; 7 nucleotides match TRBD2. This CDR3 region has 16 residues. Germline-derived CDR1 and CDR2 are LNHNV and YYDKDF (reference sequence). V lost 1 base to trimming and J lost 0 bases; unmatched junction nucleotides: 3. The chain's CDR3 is CATSRGGGSSYNEQFF. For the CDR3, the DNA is TGTGCCACCAGCAGAGGGGGGGGGAGCTCCTACAATGAGCAGTTCTTC.

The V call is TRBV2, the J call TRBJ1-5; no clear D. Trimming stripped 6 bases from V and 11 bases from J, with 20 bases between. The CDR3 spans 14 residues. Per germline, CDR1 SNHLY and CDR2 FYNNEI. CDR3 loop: CASRPTRAGYTQHF. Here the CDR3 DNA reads TGTGCCAGCAGACCCACGAGGGCAGGCTACACCCAGCATTTT.

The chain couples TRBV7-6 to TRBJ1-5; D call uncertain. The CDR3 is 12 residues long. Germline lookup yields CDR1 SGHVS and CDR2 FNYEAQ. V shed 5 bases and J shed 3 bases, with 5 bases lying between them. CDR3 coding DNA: TGTGCCAGCAGCCTCAACAATCAGCCCCAGCATTTT. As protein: CASSLNNQPQHF.

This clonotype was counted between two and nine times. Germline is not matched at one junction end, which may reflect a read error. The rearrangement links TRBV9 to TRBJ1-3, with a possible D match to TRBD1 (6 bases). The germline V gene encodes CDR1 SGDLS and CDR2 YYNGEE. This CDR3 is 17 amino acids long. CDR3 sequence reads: CASRPGGGVFSGSTIYF. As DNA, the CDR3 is TGTGCCAGCAGACCTGGGGGCGGTGTATTCTCTGGAAGCACCATATATTTT.

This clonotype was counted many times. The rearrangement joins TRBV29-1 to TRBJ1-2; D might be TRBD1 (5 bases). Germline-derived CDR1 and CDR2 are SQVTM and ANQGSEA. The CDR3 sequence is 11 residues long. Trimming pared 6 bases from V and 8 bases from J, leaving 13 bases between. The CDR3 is CSVRVLVGYTF. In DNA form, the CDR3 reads TGCAGCGTCAGGGTTCTGGTCGGCTACACCTTC.

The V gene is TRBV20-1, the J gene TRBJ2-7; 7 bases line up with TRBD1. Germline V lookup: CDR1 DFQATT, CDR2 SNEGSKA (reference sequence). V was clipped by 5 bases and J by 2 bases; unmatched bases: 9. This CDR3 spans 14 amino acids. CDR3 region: CSASNRGQAYEQYF. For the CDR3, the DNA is TGCAGTGCTTCAAATCGAGGACAGGCCTACGAGCAGTACTTC.

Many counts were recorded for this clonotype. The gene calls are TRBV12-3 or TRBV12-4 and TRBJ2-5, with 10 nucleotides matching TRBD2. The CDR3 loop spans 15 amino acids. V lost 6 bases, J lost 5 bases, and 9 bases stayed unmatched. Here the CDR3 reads CASRFSGRAKETQYF. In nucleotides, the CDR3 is TGTGCCAGCAGATTCAGCGGGAGGGCCAAGGAGACCCAGTACTTC.

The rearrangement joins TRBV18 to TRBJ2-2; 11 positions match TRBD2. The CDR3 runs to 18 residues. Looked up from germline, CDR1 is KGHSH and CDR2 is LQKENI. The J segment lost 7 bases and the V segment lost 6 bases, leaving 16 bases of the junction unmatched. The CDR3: CASSRPASGRPNHGELFF. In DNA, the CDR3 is TGTGCCAGCTCCCGACCAGCTAGCGGGAGGCCAAATCACGGGGAGCTGTTTTTT.

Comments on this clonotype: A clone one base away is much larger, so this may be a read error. The CDR3 spells CACRFMTGDSYEQYF. In nucleotides, the CDR3 is TGCGCCTGCAGATTCATGACAGGTGATTCCTACGAGCAGTACTTC. V gene TRBV4-1 combines with J gene TRBJ2-7, with a tentative D call TRBD1 (6 bases). Germline CDR1 is MGHRA and CDR2 is YSYEKL. The CDR3 covers 15 residues.

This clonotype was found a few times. The CDR3 DNA reads as TGTGCCATTGGGACAGGGAGTGAGACCCAGTACTTC. Protein product: CAIGTGSETQYF. The chain is built from TRBV24-1 and TRBJ2-5, with 9 bases aligning to TRBD1. Germline V lookup: CDR1 KGHDR, CDR2 SFDVKD. V gave up 11 bases and J gave up 5 bases; unmatched junction bases: 5. This CDR3 has 12 residues.

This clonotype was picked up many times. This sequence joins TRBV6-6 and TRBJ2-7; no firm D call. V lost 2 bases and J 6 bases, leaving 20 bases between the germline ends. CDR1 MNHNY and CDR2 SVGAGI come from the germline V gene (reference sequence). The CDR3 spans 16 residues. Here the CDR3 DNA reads TGTGCCAGCAGTTACCCGAACCGTTTTATGTCTCGCGAGCAGTACTTC. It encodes CASSYPNRFMSREQYF.

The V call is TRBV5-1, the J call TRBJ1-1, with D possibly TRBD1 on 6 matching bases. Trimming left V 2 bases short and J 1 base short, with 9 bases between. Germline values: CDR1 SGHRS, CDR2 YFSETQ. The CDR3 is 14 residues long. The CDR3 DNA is TGCGCCAGCAGCTTCCGGGGGGCGAACACTGAAGCTTTCTTT. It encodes CASSFRGANTEAFF.

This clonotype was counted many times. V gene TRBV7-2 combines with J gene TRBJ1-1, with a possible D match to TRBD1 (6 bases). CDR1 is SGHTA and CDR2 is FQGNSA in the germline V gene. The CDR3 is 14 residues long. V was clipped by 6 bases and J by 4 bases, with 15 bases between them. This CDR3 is CASRIPGQSTEAFF. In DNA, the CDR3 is TGTGCCAGCAGAATACCTGGACAGTCCACTGAAGCTTTCTTT.

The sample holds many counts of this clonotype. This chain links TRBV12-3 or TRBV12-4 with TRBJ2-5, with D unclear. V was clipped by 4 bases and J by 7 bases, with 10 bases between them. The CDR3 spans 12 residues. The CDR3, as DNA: TGTGCCAGCAGTTCAACACCAGGGACCCAGTACTTC. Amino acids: CASSSTPGTQYF.

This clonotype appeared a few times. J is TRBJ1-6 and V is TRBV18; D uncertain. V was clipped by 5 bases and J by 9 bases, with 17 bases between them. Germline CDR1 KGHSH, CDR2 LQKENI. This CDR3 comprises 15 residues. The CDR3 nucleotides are TGTGCCAGCTCAAAAATCTTTTCTGTAGGTTCACCCCTCCACTTT. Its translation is CASSKIFSVGSPLHF.

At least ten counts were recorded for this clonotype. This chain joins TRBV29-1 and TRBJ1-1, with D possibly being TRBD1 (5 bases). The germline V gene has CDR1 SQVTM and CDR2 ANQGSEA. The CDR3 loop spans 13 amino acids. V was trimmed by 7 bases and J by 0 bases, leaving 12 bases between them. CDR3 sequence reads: CSGTRALNTEAFF. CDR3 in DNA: TGCAGCGGCACCAGGGCCTTGAACACTGAAGCTTTCTTT.

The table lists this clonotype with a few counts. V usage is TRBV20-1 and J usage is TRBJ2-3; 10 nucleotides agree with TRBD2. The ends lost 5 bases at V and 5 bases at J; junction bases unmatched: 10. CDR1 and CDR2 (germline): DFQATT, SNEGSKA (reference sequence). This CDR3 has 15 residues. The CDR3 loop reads CSAGPPSGRLDTQYF. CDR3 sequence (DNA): TGCAGTGCTGGCCCACCTAGCGGGAGATTAGATACGCAGTATTTT.